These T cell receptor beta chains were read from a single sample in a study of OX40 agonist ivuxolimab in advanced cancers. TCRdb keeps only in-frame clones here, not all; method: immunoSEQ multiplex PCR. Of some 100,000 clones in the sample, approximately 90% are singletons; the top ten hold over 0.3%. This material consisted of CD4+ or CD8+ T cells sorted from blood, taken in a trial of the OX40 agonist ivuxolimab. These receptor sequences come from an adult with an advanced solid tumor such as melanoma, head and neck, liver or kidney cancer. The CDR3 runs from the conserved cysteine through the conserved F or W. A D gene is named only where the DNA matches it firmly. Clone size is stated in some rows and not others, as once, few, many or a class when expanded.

CDR3aa: CATSSRSPGQGPYNEQFF
CDR3nt: TGTGCCACCAGCAGCCGATCTCCGGGACAGGGCCCCTACAATGAGCAGTTCTTC
j_gene: TRBJ2-1
abundance: -
d_gene: TRBD1
v_gene: TRBV15

CDR3aa: CASSLDRFSYDEQFF
CDR3nt: TGTGCCAGCAGTTTGGACAGATTCTCCTACGATGAGCAGTTCTTC
j_gene: TRBJ2-1
abundance: -
d_gene: -
v_gene: TRBV6-1

CDR3aa: CASSSPFRGNIQYF
CDR3nt: TGTGCCAGCAGCAGCCCCTTCAGGGGAAACATTCAGTACTTC
j_gene: TRBJ2-4
abundance: -
d_gene: -
v_gene: TRBV7-2

CDR3aa: CASSLQGTQTQYF
CDR3nt: TGTGCCAGCAGTTTACAGGGGACGCAGACCCAGTACTTC
j_gene: TRBJ2-5
abundance: -
d_gene: TRBD1
v_gene: TRBV2

CDR3aa: CSAADAVDTQYF
CDR3nt: TGCAGCGCCGCGGACGCGGTAGATACGCAGTATTTT
j_gene: TRBJ2-3
abundance: -
d_gene: -
v_gene: TRBV29-1

CDR3aa: CATSRGGSGEKLFF
CDR3nt: TGTGCCACCAGCAGAGGGGGTTCCGGGGAAAAACTGTTTTTT
j_gene: TRBJ1-4
abundance: few
d_gene: -
v_gene: TRBV15

CDR3aa: CASSITGVGNQPQHF
CDR3nt: TGTGCCAGTAGTATTACAGGGGTTGGCAATCAGCCCCAGCATTTT
j_gene: TRBJ1-5
abundance: -
d_gene: TRBD1
v_gene: TRBV19

CDR3aa: CASSPGQVNQETQYF
CDR3nt: TGCGCCAGCAGCCCTGGACAGGTAAACCAAGAGACCCAGTACTTC
j_gene: TRBJ2-5
abundance: -
d_gene: TRBD1
v_gene: TRBV4-1

CDR3aa: CAWSSGQGKLFF
CDR3nt: TGTGCCTGGAGTTCCGGACAGGGAAAACTGTTTTTT
j_gene: TRBJ1-4
abundance: few
d_gene: TRBD1
v_gene: TRBV30

CDR3aa: CASSVGQGSGYTF
CDR3nt: TGCGCCAGCAGCGTGGGACAGGGGAGTGGCTACACCTTC
j_gene: TRBJ1-2
abundance: -
d_gene: TRBD1
v_gene: TRBV5-1

CDR3aa: CASSQDRWETQYF
CDR3nt: TGCGCCAGCAGCCAAGATAGGTGGGAGACCCAGTACTTC
j_gene: TRBJ2-5
abundance: -
d_gene: -
v_gene: TRBV4-3

CDR3aa: CASSRLQETQYF
CDR3nt: TGTGCCAGCAGTAGACTGCAAGAGACCCAGTACTTC
j_gene: TRBJ2-5
abundance: -
d_gene: -
v_gene: TRBV28